A single T cell receptor (beta chain) is shown here with its context. Its target is not known. Between the trimmed V and J ends, which lost 5 bases and 2 bases, there was a span of 15 bases. Germline V gene lookup returns CDR1 SGHTA and CDR2 FQGTGA. This CDR3 comprises 16 residues. It was from about 10 ml of fresh peripheral blood that the PBMCs came. RNA transcripts provided the template for amplifying TCR beta CDR3 regions. Following a first-round RT-PCR that used HTBI primers, a second-round multiplex PCR was carried out. Using its own MiXCR run on the multiplex PCR reads, TCRdb lists one record per CDR3 protein. The repertoire consists of about 700,000 distinct CDR3 sequences, with about two fifths occurring once and the leading ten covering around 3.3%. This sample stems from a study of Graves' ophthalmopathy and Graves' hyperthyroidism. About the research overall: Peripheral blood was obtained at first diagnosis, ahead of any treatment.

The study, taken as a whole, reports: With 65% to 71% sensitivity and over 72% specificity, the model predicted ophthalmopathy progression.

The V call is TRBV7-3, the J call TRBJ2-2; D might be TRBD1 or TRBD2, each matching 5 bases. The specimen sequenced was peripheral blood. This sequence was found in an adult man with Graves' ophthalmopathy. CDR3 sequence: CASSVEVGPNTGELFF. CDR3 nucleotide sequence: TGTGCCAGCAGCGTTGAGGTGGGACCCAACACCGGGGAGCTGTTTTTT.